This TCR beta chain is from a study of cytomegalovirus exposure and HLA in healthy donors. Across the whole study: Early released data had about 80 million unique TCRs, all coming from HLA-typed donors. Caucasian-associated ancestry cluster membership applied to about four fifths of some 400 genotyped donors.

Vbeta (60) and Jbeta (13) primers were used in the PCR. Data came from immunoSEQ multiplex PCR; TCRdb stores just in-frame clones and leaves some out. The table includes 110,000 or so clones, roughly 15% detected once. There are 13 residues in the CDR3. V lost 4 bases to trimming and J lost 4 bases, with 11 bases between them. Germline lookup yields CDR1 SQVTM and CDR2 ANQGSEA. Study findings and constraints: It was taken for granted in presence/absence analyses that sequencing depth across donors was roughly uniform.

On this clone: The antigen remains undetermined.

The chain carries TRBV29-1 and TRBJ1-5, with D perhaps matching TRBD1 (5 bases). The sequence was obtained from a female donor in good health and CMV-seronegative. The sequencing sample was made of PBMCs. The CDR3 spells CSVGEGDNQPQHF. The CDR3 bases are TGCAGCGTTGGGGAAGGGGATAATCAGCCCCAGCATTTT.